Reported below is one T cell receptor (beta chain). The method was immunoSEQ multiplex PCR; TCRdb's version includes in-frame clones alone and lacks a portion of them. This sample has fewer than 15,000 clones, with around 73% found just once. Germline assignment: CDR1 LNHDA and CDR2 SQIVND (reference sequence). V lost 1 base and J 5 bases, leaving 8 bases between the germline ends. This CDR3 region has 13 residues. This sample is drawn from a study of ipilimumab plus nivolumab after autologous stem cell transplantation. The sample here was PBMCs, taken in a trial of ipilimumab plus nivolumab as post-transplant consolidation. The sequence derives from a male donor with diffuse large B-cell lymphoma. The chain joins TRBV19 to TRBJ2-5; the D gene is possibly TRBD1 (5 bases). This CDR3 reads CASSIGGVETQYF. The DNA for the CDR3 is TGTGCCAGTAGTATAGGGGGCGTCGAGACCCAGTACTTC.